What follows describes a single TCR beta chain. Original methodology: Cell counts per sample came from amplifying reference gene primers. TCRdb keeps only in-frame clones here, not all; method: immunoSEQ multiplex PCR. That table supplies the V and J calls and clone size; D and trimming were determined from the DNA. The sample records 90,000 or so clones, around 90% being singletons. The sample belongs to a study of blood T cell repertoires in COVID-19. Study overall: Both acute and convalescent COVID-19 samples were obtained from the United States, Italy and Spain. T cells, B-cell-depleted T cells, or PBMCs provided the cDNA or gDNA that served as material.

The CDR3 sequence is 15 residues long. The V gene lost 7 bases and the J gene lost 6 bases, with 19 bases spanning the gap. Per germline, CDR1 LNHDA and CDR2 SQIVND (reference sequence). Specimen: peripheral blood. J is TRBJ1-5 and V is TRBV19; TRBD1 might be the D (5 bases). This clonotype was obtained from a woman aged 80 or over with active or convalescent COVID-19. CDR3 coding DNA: TGTGCCAGTACCCTCGGGGGGGGTTACAGTCAGCCCCAGCATTTT. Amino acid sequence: CASTLGGGYSQPQHF.